The next 10 T cell receptor beta chains were all read from a single sample in a study of T cell repertoires in cytomegalovirus infection. TCRdb passed the reads through MiXCR, listing each CDR3 protein once. The sample lists approximately 250,000 distinct CDR3 sequences; roughly 10% were seen once. What was sequenced was PBMCs. The receptor source for this set is a human donor in good health (CMV status not recorded). Some clones in this sample may be carry-over from other donors' samples.

A few counts support this clonotype. The CDR3 bases are TGCGCCAGCAGCCAAGATGCGACAGGGGGATACGAGCAGTACTTC. Translated, it gives CASSQDATGGYEQYF. This chain joins TRBV4-3 and TRBJ2-7; 9 nucleotides agree with TRBD1. CDR3 length: 15 amino acids. V shed 0 bases, J shed 4 bases, and the junction held 4 bases outside the gene matches. CDR1 and CDR2 from the germline V gene are LGHNA and YSLEER.

This clonotype was seen more than once but under ten times. CDR3 protein: CASSPSTWILNTEAFF. The CDR3 DNA sequence: TGTGCCAGCAGTCCCTCAACGTGGATTTTGAACACTGAAGCTTTCTTT. The genes are TRBV6-2 or TRBV6-3 and TRBJ1-1; D gene unclear. V lost 5 bases and J 0 bases, leaving 16 bases between the germline ends. CDR3 length equals 16 residues. Looked up from germline, CDR1 is MNHEY and CDR2 is SVGEGT.

This chain connects TRBV7-2 to TRBJ2-7, with 9 bases fitting TRBD2. V trimming: 1 base; J trimming: 5 bases; junction bases outside the gene matches: 3. The CDR3 runs to 14 residues. Germline V lookup: CDR1 SGHTA, CDR2 FQGNSA. The CDR3 region has the DNA TGTGCCAGCAGCTTAGTTCCTAGCGGGAACGAGCAGTACTTC. This gives the protein CASSLVPSGNEQYF.

This clonotype was seen many times. The chain couples TRBV2 to TRBJ2-2; 8 nucleotides align to TRBD2. The CDR3 has 17 residues. Germline loops: CDR1 SNHLY, CDR2 FYNNEI. J was trimmed by 7 bases and V by 3 bases; bases with no gene match: 13. The CDR3 DNA is TGTGCCAGCAGTGATAGTGGATCGCGGGGGGCAAGCGGGGAGCTGTTTTTT. Its protein is CASSDSGSRGASGELFF.

This clonotype was detected ten times or more. The genes are TRBV29-1 and TRBJ2-6; D is possibly TRBD1 (6 bases). CDR3 length: 15 amino acids. Germline V CDR1 and CDR2: SQVTM, ANQGSEA. V shed 6 bases and J shed 1 base, with 13 bases lying between them. The CDR3 loop reads CSVNHGTSGANVLTF. Written as DNA, the CDR3 is TGCAGCGTGAACCACGGGACATCTGGGGCCAACGTCCTGACTTTC.

At least ten counts were recorded for this clonotype. The CDR3 nucleotides are TGTGCCAGCAGCTCCTCGGGGGCCTTAGATACGCAGTATTTT. Encoded protein: CASSSSGALDTQYF. The chain employs TRBV7-3 and TRBJ2-3; D tentatively fits TRBD1 or TRBD2 (6 bases each). The V end lost 4 bases, the J end lost 5 bases, and 13 bases lay between the germline ends. This CDR3 spans 14 amino acids. Germline V gene lookup returns CDR1 SGHTA and CDR2 FQGTGA.

The sample holds a few counts of this clonotype. The chain uses TRBV20-1 and TRBJ1-1; D remains ambiguous. The CDR3 spans 14 residues. With 0 bases removed from V and 1 base from J, the gap between germline ends came to 9 bases. Germline CDR1 is DFQATT and CDR2 is SNEGSKA (reference sequence). The CDR3 coding sequence is TGCAGTGCTAGAGAGGGCAGGCCGAACACTGAAGCTTTCTTT. Protein product: CSAREGRPNTEAFF.

This clonotype was observed at least ten times. The CDR3 sequence is CASSLWKGLTNTGELFF. CDR3 nucleotide sequence: TGTGCCAGCAGCTTGTGGAAGGGACTGACGAACACCGGGGAGCTGTTTTTT. V and J are TRBV5-8 and TRBJ2-2; perhaps TRBD2 as D (6 bases). Deletions cut 1 base from V and 0 bases from J, with 13 bases between. Germline CDR1 SGHTS, CDR2 YDEGEE. CDR3 length equals 17 residues.

This sequence joins TRBV20-1 and TRBJ2-1; D unresolved. Trimming took off 2 bases at V and 6 bases at J, with 2 bases between the two ends. The length of the CDR3 is 10 residues. Germline V gives CDR1 DFQATT, CDR2 SNEGSKA (reference sequence). The CDR3 reads CSARFNEQFF. DNA of the CDR3: TGCAGTGCTAGATTCAATGAGCAGTTCTTC.

This clonotype was observed many times. The rearrangement links TRBV19 to TRBJ2-3; no definite D call. This CDR3 is 14 amino acids long. Trimming pared 6 bases from V and 2 bases from J, leaving 12 bases between. CDR1 and CDR2 (germline): LNHDA, SQIVND (reference sequence). The CDR3 DNA reads TGTGCCAGTAGCATACCGAGGCTCACAGATACGCAGTATTTT. Residues: CASSIPRLTDTQYF.